A selection of T cell receptor beta chains follows, all from one sample in a study of cytomegalovirus exposure and HLA in healthy donors. The repertoire was sequenced with immunoSEQ multiplex PCR; TCRdb's copy has only in-frame clones and lacks some. The table has over 150,000 clones, approximately 81% seen once. Sequenced material: PBMCs. These receptors were collected from a young woman in good health and CMV-seronegative. Both conserved end residues are part of each CDR3. The order of the fields is V gene, D gene, clone size, J gene, CDR3 DNA, CDR3 protein. A D gene is named only where the DNA matches it firmly. For some rows the clone size is stated as once, few or many, or as a class when expanded; others skip it.

TRBV7-2	-	-	TRBJ1-2	TGTGCCAGCAGCGCACAGGGTGTCTATGGCTACACCTTC	CASSAQGVYGYTF
TRBV13	TRBD2	-	TRBJ2-5	TGTGCCAGCAGCCCCCGGATAGCGGGAGGCCCGAATTTTCGGGAGACCCAGTACTTC	CASSPRIAGGPNFRETQYF
TRBV6-1	-	once	TRBJ2-6	TGTGCCAGTAGACAGGAAATCTCTGGGGCCAACGTCCTGACTTTC	CASRQEISGANVLTF
TRBV28	TRBD2	-	TRBJ2-4	TGTGCCAGCAGTCCTAGCGGGGTAGCCAAAAACAGTCAGTACTTC	CASSPSGVAKNSQYF
TRBV27	TRBD1	-	TRBJ1-5	TGTGCCAGCAGTTTAGCCTTCGCCGGGACAGGGAATCAGCCCCAGCATTTT	CASSLAFAGTGNQPQHF
TRBV27	TRBD1	few	TRBJ1-2	TGTGCCAGCAGGGGGGACAGGGGCATAAACTATGGCTACACCTTC	CASRGDRGINYGYTF
TRBV14	TRBD2	-	TRBJ2-1	TGTGCCAGCAGCCGTATGGGACTAGCGGGGGACAATGAGCAGTTCTTC	CASSRMGLAGDNEQFF
TRBV29-1	TRBD1	-	TRBJ1-2	TGCAGCGCTGGTTACAGGGGGGTAAGGGATGGCTACACCTTC	CSAGYRGVRDGYTF
TRBV15	-	-	TRBJ1-2	TGTGCCACCAGCAGAGATCGGAGGGACGGCTACACCTTC	CATSRDRRDGYTF
TRBV25-1	-	-	TRBJ2-2	TGTGCCAGCAGTGAATTTGGAGGGGGCGGATACGGGGAGCTGTTTTTT	CASSEFGGGGYGELFF
TRBV18	-	few	TRBJ1-1	TGTGCCAGCTCACCCAAAAGAGCGGGGGGGAACACTGAAGCTTTCTTT	CASSPKRAGGNTEAFF
TRBV6-5	TRBD1	-	TRBJ2-1	TGTGCCAGCAGTACCGGGACAGGGACCTACAATGAGCAGTTCTTC	CASSTGTGTYNEQFF
TRBV18	TRBD2	once	TRBJ2-1	TGTGCCAGCTCACCTACCCTGGCGGGAGAAGTAAATGAGCAGTTCTTC	CASSPTLAGEVNEQFF
TRBV7-2	-	-	TRBJ2-6	TGTGCCAGCAGCTTTTCTGGGGCTGGGGCCAACGGCCTGACTTTC	CASSFSGAGANGLTF